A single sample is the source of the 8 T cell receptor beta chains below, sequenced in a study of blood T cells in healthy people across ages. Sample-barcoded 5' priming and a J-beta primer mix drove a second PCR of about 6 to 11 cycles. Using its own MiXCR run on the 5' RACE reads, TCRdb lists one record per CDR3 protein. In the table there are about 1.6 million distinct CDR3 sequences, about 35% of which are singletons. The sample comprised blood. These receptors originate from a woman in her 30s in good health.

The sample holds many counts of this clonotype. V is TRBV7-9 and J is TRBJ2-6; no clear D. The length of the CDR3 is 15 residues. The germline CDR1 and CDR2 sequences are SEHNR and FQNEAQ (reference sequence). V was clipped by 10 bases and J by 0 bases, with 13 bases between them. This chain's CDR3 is CATIPGISGANVLTF. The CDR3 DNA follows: TGTGCCACCATACCGGGTATCTCTGGGGCCAACGTCCTGACTTTC.

The DNA of the CDR3 is TGCGCCAGCAGCTGGGACGGACTACTTGACACTGAAGCTTTCTTT. This gives the protein CASSWDGLLDTEAFF. The chain employs TRBV5-1 and TRBJ1-1, with D possibly being TRBD1 (5 bases). CDR3 size: 15 residues. The V end lost 3 bases, the J end lost 3 bases, and 15 bases lay between the germline ends. CDR1 and CDR2 from the germline V gene are SGHRS and YFSETQ.

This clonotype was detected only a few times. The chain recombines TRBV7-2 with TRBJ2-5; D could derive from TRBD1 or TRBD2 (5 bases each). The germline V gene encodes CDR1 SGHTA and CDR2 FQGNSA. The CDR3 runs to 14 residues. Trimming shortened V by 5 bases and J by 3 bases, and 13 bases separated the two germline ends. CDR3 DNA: TGTGCCAGCAGCGACCCCGGGACGGAAGAGACCCAGTACTTC. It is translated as CASSDPGTEETQYF.

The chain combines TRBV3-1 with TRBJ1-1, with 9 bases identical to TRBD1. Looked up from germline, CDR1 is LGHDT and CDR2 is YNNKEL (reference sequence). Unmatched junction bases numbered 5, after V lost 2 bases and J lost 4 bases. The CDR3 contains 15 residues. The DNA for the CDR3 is TGTGCCAGCAGCCAATGGGACAGGGAAACCACTGAAGCTTTCTTT. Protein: CASSQWDRETTEAFF.

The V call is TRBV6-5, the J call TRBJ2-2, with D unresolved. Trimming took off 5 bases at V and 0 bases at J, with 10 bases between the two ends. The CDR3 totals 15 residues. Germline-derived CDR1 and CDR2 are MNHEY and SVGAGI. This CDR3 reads CASSGYYANTGELFF. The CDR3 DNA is TGTGCCAGCAGTGGGTACTATGCGAACACCGGGGAGCTGTTTTTT.

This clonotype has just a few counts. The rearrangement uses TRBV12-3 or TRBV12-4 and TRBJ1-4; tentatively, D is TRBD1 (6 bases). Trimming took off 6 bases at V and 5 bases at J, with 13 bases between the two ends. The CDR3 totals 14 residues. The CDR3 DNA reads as TGTGCCAGCAGCCAGGGGCCGCCAAATGAAAAACTGTTTTTT. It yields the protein CASSQGPPNEKLFF.

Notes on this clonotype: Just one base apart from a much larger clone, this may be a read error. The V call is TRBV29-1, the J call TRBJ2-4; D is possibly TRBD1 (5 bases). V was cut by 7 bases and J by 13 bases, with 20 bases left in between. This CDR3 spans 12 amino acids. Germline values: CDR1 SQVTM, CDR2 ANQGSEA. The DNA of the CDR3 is TGCAGCGCCGGTAGGGGTTCCTACGCGCAGTACTTC. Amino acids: CSAGRGSYAQYF.

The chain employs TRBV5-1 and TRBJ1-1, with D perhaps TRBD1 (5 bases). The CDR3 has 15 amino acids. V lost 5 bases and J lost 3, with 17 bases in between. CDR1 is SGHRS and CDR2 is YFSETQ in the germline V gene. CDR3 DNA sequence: TGCGCCAGCAGTCGTTTCAAGGACATTTACACTGAAGCTTTCTTT. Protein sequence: CASSRFKDIYTEAFF.